This T cell receptor (beta chain) comes out of a study of breast tumors, draining lymph nodes, adjacent tissues. This clonotype was seen repeatedly, ten times or more. Antigen: not known. Study results and limitations: Compared with lymph nodes, tumors were less diverse; compared with nontumor tissue, more. Luminal-like breast cancer showed significantly higher tumor–nontumor repertoire similarity than basal-like. Tumor T cell lymph node origin was a supported hypothesis, not proven.

TCRdb used MiXCR to reprocess the multiplex PCR reads, holding one entry per CDR3 protein. Of some 52,000 distinct CDR3 sequences detected, 35% to 50% appear once; the ten largest clones hold roughly 10%. Germline-derived CDR1 and CDR2 are MNHEY and SVGAGI. With 0 bases removed from V and 5 bases from J, the gap between germline ends came to 5 bases. The CDR3 consists of 13 residues. The sequenced sample consisted of breast tumor tissue. This clonotype was sampled from a female donor with breast cancer. Some clones in this sample may be carry-over from other donors' samples. The rearrangement links TRBV6-5 to TRBJ1-5; a weak D match, TRBD1 (5 bases). This CDR3 reads CASSYSGHQPQHF. The CDR3 DNA is TGTGCCAGCAGTTACTCGGGACATCAGCCCCAGCATTTT.